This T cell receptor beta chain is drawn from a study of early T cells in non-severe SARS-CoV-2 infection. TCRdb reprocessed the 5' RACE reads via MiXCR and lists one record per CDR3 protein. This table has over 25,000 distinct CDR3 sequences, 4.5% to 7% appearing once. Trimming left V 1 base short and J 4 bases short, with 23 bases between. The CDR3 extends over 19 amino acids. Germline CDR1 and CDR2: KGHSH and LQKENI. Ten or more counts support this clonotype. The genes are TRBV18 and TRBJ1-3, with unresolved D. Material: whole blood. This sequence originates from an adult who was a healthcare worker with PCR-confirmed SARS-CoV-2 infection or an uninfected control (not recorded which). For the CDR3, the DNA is TGTGCCAGCTCACCACGGGAAACGGTTGGCGACTCGTCGGGAAACACCATATATTTT. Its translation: CASSPRETVGDSSGNTIYF.